The rows below give T cell receptor beta chains drawn from one sample of a study of patients and donors after allogeneic stem cell transplantation. TCRdb passed the RT-PCR reads through MiXCR, listing each CDR3 protein once. The sample records approximately 200,000 distinct CDR3 sequences, around two fifths being singletons. Sequencing input: blood, either unsorted or a sorted T cell fraction (not recorded which). The source is a human donor who was either an allogeneic HSCT recipient or a stem cell or donor lymphocyte infusion donor (not recorded which). It is not recorded whose cells these are; they may come from a transplant donor. Each CDR3 is given with its conserved first and last residue. D genes are given only for firm matches. For some rows the clone size is stated as once, few or many, or as a class when expanded; others skip it.

size | J | D | V | length | DNA | CDR3
once | TRBJ2-2 | . | TRBV10-3 | 16 | TGTGCCATCAGGCCTAGGACAGACTCGAACACCGGGGAGCTGTTTTTT | CAIRPRTDSNTGELFF
. | TRBJ1-1 | . | TRBV27 | 17 | TGTGCCAGCAGCCCCAATCCCCTACAGGGACGGGACACTGAAGCTTTCTTT | CASSPNPLQGRDTEAFF
. | TRBJ1-5 | . | TRBV7-2 | 12 | TGTGCCAGCAGCTTACCCCGTCAGCCCCAGCATTTT | CASSLPRQPQHF
few | TRBJ2-5 | . | TRBV7-9 | 14 | TGTGCCAGCAGCCCCCAGACAGGTGGAGGGACCCAGTACTTC | CASSPQTGGGTQYF
few | TRBJ1-5 | . | TRBV28 | 15 | TGTGCCAGCAGTGCACCCTTAGGAAAGGGTGAGGTCCAGCATTTT | CASSAPLGKGEVQHF
few | TRBJ1-2 | TRBD1 | TRBV12-3/TRBV12-4 | 15 | TGTGCCAGCAGTTTCCACAGGGGATTCAACTATGGCTACACCTTC | CASSFHRGFNYGYTF
. | TRBJ2-5 | . | TRBV29-1 | 14 | TGCAGCGTTGGCGGACGCAATTACCAAGAGACCCAGTACTTC | CSVGGRNYQETQYF
. | TRBJ2-5 | . | TRBV5-1 | 13 | TGCGCCACCCAGGGGCGTGACCAAGAGACCCAGTACTTC | CATQGRDQETQYF
few | TRBJ1-1 | TRBD1 | TRBV3-1 | 15 | TGTGCCAGCAGAGGGACAGCGGAGCGGAACACTGAAGCTTTCTTT | CASRGTAERNTEAFF
few | TRBJ1-1 | . | TRBV11-2 | 16 | TGTGCCAGCAGCCCGGATGAAGGGACGCCAAGCACTGAAGCTTTCTTT | CASSPDEGTPSTEAFF
few | TRBJ1-1 | . | TRBV20-1 | 13 | TGCAGTGCCCGACAGGCCCTAAACACTGAAGCTTTCTTT | CSARQALNTEAFF
. | TRBJ1-1 | . | TRBV29-1 | 10 | TGCAGCGTTGGGGGCGACGGAGCTTTCTTT | CSVGGDGAFF
few | TRBJ1-4 | . | TRBV12-3/TRBV12-4 | 15 | TGTGCCAGCAGTTTGGCGAGGGGGATCGATGAAAAACTGTTTTTT | CASSLARGIDEKLFF
. | TRBJ1-2 | . | TRBV6-5 | 14 | TGTGCCAGCAGTTTTTGGGGGACGGACTATGGCTACACCTTC | CASSFWGTDYGYTF
many | TRBJ1-2 | . | TRBV7-9 | 14 | TGTGCCAGCAGCTTAGTGGTAGATTACTATGGCTACACCTTC | CASSLVVDYYGYTF
once | TRBJ1-2 | TRBD1 | TRBV28 | 16 | TGTGCCAGCAGTTTACCAGGCACCGGACAGGGCTATGGCTACACCTTC | CASSLPGTGQGYGYTF
. | TRBJ1-1 | . | TRBV20-1 | 12 | TGCAGTGCTTCCGCAGGGGTGACTGAAGCTTTCTTT | CSASAGVTEAFF
. | TRBJ2-1 | . | TRBV7-2 | 17 | TGTGCCAGCAGCACGAGAGGGGGACGCTCGGAGAACAATGAGCAGTTCTTC | CASSTRGGRSENNEQFF